The 20 T cell receptor beta chains given below trace back to one sample, sequenced in a study of cytomegalovirus exposure and HLA in healthy donors. Profiling relied on immunoSEQ multiplex PCR, and the TCRdb table lists in-frame clones only, not all of them. Here the sample spans more than 90,000 clones, roughly 82% being singletons. The material sequenced was PBMCs. The source of these receptors is a man younger than 30 in good health and CMV-seronegative.

The V gene is TRBV11-2, the J gene TRBJ2-7, with no clear D. Trimming took 4 bases from V and 2 from J, leaving 6 bases between them. The CDR3 is made up of 12 amino acids. Germline V gene data show CDR1 as SGHAT and CDR2 as FQNNGV. DNA of the CDR3: TGTGCCAGCAGCTCCGACACCTACGAGCAGTACTTC. It specifies CASSSDTYEQYF.

The chain employs TRBV6-6 and TRBJ2-1, with TRBD2 identical over 9 bases. The V and J ends lost 6 bases and 7 bases, in that order; junction bases with no gene match: 10. The CDR3 sequence is 15 residues long. Germline values: CDR1 MNHNY, CDR2 SVGAGI (reference sequence). Here the CDR3 DNA reads TGTGCCAGCAGCCCCGGGGCGGGGGGGCCGAATGAGCAGTTCTTC. It yields the protein CASSPGAGGPNEQFF.

The gene calls are TRBV11-3 and TRBJ2-2; perhaps TRBD2 as D (7 bases). Trimming removed 4 bases from V and 3 bases from J, with 15 bases in between. CDR1 and CDR2 (germline): SGHNT, YENEEA. CDR3 length: 16 residues. In DNA form, the CDR3 reads TGTGCCAGCAGCTCCAGAGGGGGGGCGTACACCGGGGAGCTGTTTTTT. It encodes CASSSRGGAYTGELFF.

The chain recombines TRBV6-5 with TRBJ2-3; TRBD1 aligns across 10 bases. The CDR3 is 16 amino acids. Germline CDR1 and CDR2: MNHEY and SVGAGI. V was clipped by 2 bases and J by 3 bases; unmatched bases: 5. The CDR3 spells CASSYAGQGDTDTQYF. CDR3 bases: TGTGCCAGCAGTTACGCAGGACAGGGGGATACAGATACGCAGTATTTT.

This chain joins TRBV19 and TRBJ2-5, with 8 bases matching TRBD1. V dropped 5 bases and J dropped 5; count of bases not matched to a gene: 7. Germline V gene sequence: CDR1 LNHDA, CDR2 SQIVND (reference sequence). CDR3 size: 14 residues. CDR3 in DNA: TGTGCCAGTAGTCCTCCCGGGGACAGGGAGACCCAGTACTTC. It encodes CASSPPGDRETQYF.

This clone is a singleton in its sample. J is TRBJ2-7 and V is TRBV6-1; D possibly corresponds to TRBD1 (6 bases). CDR3 length equals 12 residues. In germline, CDR1 is MNHNS, CDR2 SASEGT. Trimming shortened V by 8 bases and J by 5 bases, and 13 bases separated the two germline ends. CDR3 nucleotide sequence: TGTGCCAGCCAACAGGGTACGAACGAGCAGTACTTC. This gives the protein CASQQGTNEQYF.

The rearrangement uses TRBV6-5 and TRBJ2-1; D not resolved. Deletions cut 2 bases from V and 7 bases from J, with 18 bases between. The germline gives CDR1 MNHEY, CDR2 SVGAGI. This CDR3 has 16 residues. CDR3 region: CASSYAEITSINEQFF. CDR3 in DNA: TGTGCCAGCAGTTACGCCGAGATCACCTCTATTAATGAGCAGTTCTTC.

The chain couples TRBV27 to TRBJ1-1, with D uncertain. The germline V and J ends were trimmed by 5 bases and 1 base, with 11 bases remaining between them. The CDR3 runs 14 residues. Germline V gene data show CDR1 as MNHEY and CDR2 as SMNVEV (reference sequence). The CDR3 region has the DNA TGTGCCAGCAGTCCAACGCGCCCGAACACTGAAGCTTTCTTT. Translated, it gives CASSPTRPNTEAFF.

V is TRBV6-6 and J is TRBJ2-7, with D perhaps TRBD2 (6 bases). V was pared by 8 bases and J by 4 bases, with 15 bases between. CDR1 and CDR2 (germline): MNHNY, SVGAGI (reference sequence). The CDR3 runs 13 residues. CDR3 protein: CASRFPSAYEQYF. In DNA, the CDR3 is TGTGCCAGCCGGTTCCCTAGCGCATACGAGCAGTACTTC.

The chain recombines TRBV19 with TRBJ1-5, with D tentatively TRBD1 (5 bases). V was cut by 1 base and J by 7 bases, with 20 bases left in between. The CDR3 is 17 residues long. Germline values: CDR1 LNHDA, CDR2 SQIVND (reference sequence). CDR3 protein: CASSIGWEGHPGQPQHF. Here the CDR3 DNA reads TGTGCCAGTAGTATAGGATGGGAAGGACACCCCGGACAGCCCCAGCATTTT.

The rearrangement joins TRBV6-6 to TRBJ1-2, with 9 nucleotides matching TRBD1. Trimming at V came to 4 bases and at J to 13 bases, leaving 7 bases not matched to a gene. This CDR3 comprises 12 residues. Germline loops: CDR1 MNHNY, CDR2 SVGAGI (reference sequence). This chain's CDR3 is CASSFQGQGCTF. The CDR3 nucleotides are TGTGCCAGCAGTTTCCAAGGACAGGGGTGCACCTTC.

The chain is built from TRBV10-3 and TRBJ2-2, with TRBD1 matching over 9 bases. This CDR3 region has 17 residues. V was pared by 4 bases and J by 2 bases, with 8 bases of the junction left unmatched. The germline V gene encodes CDR1 ENHRY and CDR2 SYGVKD. The CDR3 region is CAISGTRDRVNTGELFF. CDR3 nucleotide sequence: TGTGCCATCAGTGGAACGAGGGACAGGGTTAACACCGGGGAGCTGTTTTTT.

V is TRBV5-4 and J is TRBJ2-1; 9 nucleotides line up with TRBD1. This CDR3 has 15 residues. Trimming cost V 4 bases and J 3 bases; bases outside gene matches: 5. CDR1 SGHNT and CDR2 YYREEE come from the germline V gene (reference sequence). The CDR3 loop reads CASSGPGQGYNEQFF. The CDR3 bases are TGTGCCAGCAGCGGACCGGGACAGGGCTACAATGAGCAGTTCTTC.

This clone has just one count. The V call is TRBV6-5, the J call TRBJ2-3; TRBD1 is a possible D gene (5 bases). CDR1 and CDR2 (germline): MNHEY, SVGAGI. The CDR3 extends over 12 amino acids. Between the trimmed V and J ends, which lost 8 bases and 3 bases, there was a span of 9 bases. CDR3 sequence: CASEKGTDTQYF. As DNA, the CDR3 is TGTGCCAGCGAGAAGGGGACAGATACGCAGTATTTT.

This clone has a handful of counts. The V call is TRBV19, the J call TRBJ2-1, with 8 bases fitting TRBD1. The germline CDR1 and CDR2 sequences are LNHDA and SQIVND (reference sequence). The V and J ends lost 7 bases and 8 bases, in that order; junction bases with no gene match: 10. This CDR3 is built from 14 residues. CDR3 residues: CASTNWAGGDEQFF. For the CDR3, the DNA is TGTGCCAGTACCAACTGGGCAGGGGGCGATGAGCAGTTCTTC.

The CDR3 loop reads CASSKNRGPDEQYF. Here the CDR3 DNA reads TGCGCCAGCAGCAAGAACAGGGGTCCCGACGAGCAGTACTTC. The J gene is TRBJ2-7, the V gene TRBV5-1, with 7 bases matching TRBD1. CDR3 length: 14 residues. The V gene's germline CDR1 is SGHRS and CDR2 YFSETQ. Unmatched junction bases numbered 9, after V lost 4 bases and J lost 5 bases.

The chain carries TRBV6-5 and TRBJ1-5, with 9 bases aligning to TRBD1. V gave up 6 bases and J gave up 3 bases; unmatched junction bases: 6. The CDR3 totals 15 residues. Per germline, CDR1 MNHEY and CDR2 SVGAGI. The CDR3: CASRGTGFVNQPQHF. As DNA, the CDR3 is TGTGCCAGCAGGGGGACAGGGTTCGTCAATCAGCCCCAGCATTTT.

The J gene is TRBJ1-2, the V gene TRBV6-6, with 8 bases that match TRBD1. This CDR3 is built from 15 residues. CDR1 and CDR2 from the germline V gene are MNHNY and SVGAGI (reference sequence). V lost 2 bases and J lost 4; bases outside the gene matches: 6. CDR3 sequence: CASSYLGQDPYGYTF. The CDR3 DNA sequence: TGTGCCAGCAGTTACCTGGGACAGGACCCCTATGGCTACACCTTC.

The rearrangement uses TRBV29-1 and TRBJ2-3, with 8 bases lining up with TRBD1. The length of the CDR3 is 14 residues. V was clipped by 7 bases and J by 0 bases; unmatched bases: 6. Germline V gene sequence: CDR1 SQVTM, CDR2 ANQGSEA. CDR3 nucleotide sequence: TGCAGCGGCAGACAGGGGTTTAGCACAGATACGCAGTATTTT. It yields the protein CSGRQGFSTDTQYF.

This clone was recorded many times. The chain employs TRBV2 and TRBJ2-7; D is perhaps TRBD1 (6 bases). The CDR3 extends over 12 amino acids. Trimming shortened V by 8 bases and J by 3 bases, and 11 bases separated the two germline ends. Germline V gives CDR1 SNHLY, CDR2 FYNNEI. In DNA form, the CDR3 reads TGTGCCAGCCGCACAGGGTACTACGAGCAGTACTTC. Its protein is CASRTGYYEQYF.